This TCR beta chain was obtained from a study of blood T cell repertoires in COVID-19. Study-level information: Acute and convalescent COVID-19 specimens originated in the United States, Italy and Spain. The cDNA or gDNA used as material had been derived from T cells, B-cell-depleted T cells, or PBMCs.

In the source study's methods: Quantification of nucleated cells was approximated via reference gene primer amplification. This table comes from immunoSEQ multiplex PCR, and its TCRdb copy is limited to in-frame clones, with some not included. Clone size and the V and J calls come from that table; the DNA yielded D and trimming. Of approximately 62,000 clones in the sample, just under 90% were seen once. CDR3 length: 16 amino acids. The germline V gene has CDR1 SEHNR and CDR2 FQNEAQ (reference sequence). Trimming cost V 4 bases and J 3 bases, with 18 bases left between them. The chain recombines TRBV7-9 with TRBJ1-2, with D uncertain. The sequence was obtained from a man in his sixties with acute or convalescent COVID-19. The sample taken for sequencing was peripheral blood. This chain's CDR3 is CASSSNDGVEDYGYTF. The CDR3 nucleotides are TGTGCCAGCAGCTCGAACGACGGGGTCGAAGACTATGGCTACACCTTC.